The sequence of this T cell receptor beta chain was determined in a study of graft-versus-host responses after intestinal transplantation (dated by TCRdb to 2020 to 2022). Regarding the research as a whole: Multivisceral, liver-intestinal, or isolated intestinal transplants were received by the recipients. All recipients received anti-thymocyte globulin induction followed by maintenance tacrolimus and steroids for approximately 3 years. After intestinal transplantation, graft-versus-host and host-versus-graft alloreactive T cell clones were followed in the graft, circulation and bone marrow using bulk TCR-beta CDR3 sequencing. Alloreactive clones were identified by sequencing pre-transplant mixed lymphocyte reaction products and comparing them with unstimulated pre-transplant donor and recipient T cells. A cohort of roughly 25 intestinal transplant recipients, including one retransplant, was enrolled, and a few patients lacking pretransplant specimens were excluded. A peak of at least 4% donor T cells among recipient peripheral blood mononuclear cells was the definition used for donor T cell macrochimerism. Instead of going to the commercial service, samples from a few later patients were sequenced in-house on an Illumina MiSeq and processed with MiXCR.

Blood samples were collected up to 4 times in the first month after transplant and then at least monthly when available. The protocol used for the library was the immunoSEQ multiplex PCR assay. High-throughput TCR-beta CDR3 sequencing of genomic DNA from most patients was performed by Adaptive Biotechnologies. As for the original processing: Adaptive's ImmunoSEQ software was the source of the TCR sequencing data for 15 to 20 patients, while a few other patients were processed with MiXCR and VDJtools. Because the origin of CDR3 nucleotide sequences shared between donor and recipient could not be assigned, those sequences were removed. To be classed as alloreactive, a clone needed at least 2-fold expansion over unstimulated cells and a minimum CFSE-low frequency of 0.002% (template counts) or 0.001% (read counts). Clones were considered mappable if detected in sequenced pre-transplant spleen, lymph node, or MLR CFSE-low populations of the donor or recipient. Cumulative frequency of alloreactive clones was calculated as a percentage of all sequences weighted by copy number. The table was pulled from immuneACCESS by TCRdb, which kept in-frame rearrangements only. Such tables lose some clones; where checked, under half of the loss comes from unresolved V genes, and the rest has no known cause. V and J calls and clone size are copied from that table; D and trimming were computed from the DNA. This sample is represented by about 47,000 clones; approximately 92% of them were singletons. The biggest ten clones account for about 5.5% of the sample.

The paper's findings and limits, for the study overall: GvH clones turned up in recipient bone marrow, with some appearing earlier in ileal mucosa or blood, a pattern consistent with an intestinal mucosal origin. The relatively low number and heterogeneity of intestinal transplant patients limited the conclusions. Early after transplant, peak levels of circulating GvH clones were found to be associated with declines in HvG clones. High GvH to HvG T cell clonal ratios were observed in the allografts of patients with donor T cell macrochimerism.

Remarks on this clone: Its target antigen remains unknown. The input lacks base qualities; no much larger clone sits a single base away.

The sequence was obtained from a human patient who received an intestinal transplant, so some T cells may come from the graft donor. The specimen was PBMCs, collected more than 750 days after a first intestinal transplant, on the day of a second.

The CDR3 corresponds to CASSQDPGQATEAFF. The DNA sequence reads TGTGCCAGCAGCCAAGATCCCGGACAGGCCACTGAAGCTTTCTTT. The chain is encoded by TRBV14 joined to TRBJ1-1; the junction holds 7 bases that match TRBD1. For this chain, trimming is 0 bases at the V end and 4 bases at the J end, and the number of junction bases without a gene match is 5. There are 15 amino acids in the CDR3, from cysteine to phenylalanine inclusive. CDR3 DNA only is kept here, 45 bases in frame from base 1. According to the germline V gene, CDR1 reads SGHDN and CDR2 reads FVKESK.